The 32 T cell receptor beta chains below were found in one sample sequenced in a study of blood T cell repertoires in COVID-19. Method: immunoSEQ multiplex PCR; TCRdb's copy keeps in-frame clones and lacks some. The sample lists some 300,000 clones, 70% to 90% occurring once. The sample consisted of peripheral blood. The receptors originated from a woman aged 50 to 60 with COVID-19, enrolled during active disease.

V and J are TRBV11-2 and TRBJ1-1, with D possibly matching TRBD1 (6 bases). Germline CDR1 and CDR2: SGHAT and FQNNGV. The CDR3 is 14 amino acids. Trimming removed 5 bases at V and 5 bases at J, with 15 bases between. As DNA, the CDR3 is TGTGCCAGCAGCCCCCGTCTGCAGGGGACTGAAGCTTTCTTT. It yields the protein CASSPRLQGTEAFF.

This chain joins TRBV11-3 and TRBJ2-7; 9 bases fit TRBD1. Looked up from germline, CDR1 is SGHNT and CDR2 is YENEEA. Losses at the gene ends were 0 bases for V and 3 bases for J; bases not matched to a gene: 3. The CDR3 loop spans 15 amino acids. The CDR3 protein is CASSLDQGQGYEQYF. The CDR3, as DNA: TGTGCCAGCAGCTTAGATCAGGGACAGGGCTACGAGCAGTACTTC.

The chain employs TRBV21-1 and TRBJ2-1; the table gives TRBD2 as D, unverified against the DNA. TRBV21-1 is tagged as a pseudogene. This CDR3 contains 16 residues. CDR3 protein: CASSQGRSGRSNEQFF. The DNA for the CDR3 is TGTGCCAGCAGCCAGGGGAGAAGCGGGAGATCGAATGAGCAGTTCTTC.

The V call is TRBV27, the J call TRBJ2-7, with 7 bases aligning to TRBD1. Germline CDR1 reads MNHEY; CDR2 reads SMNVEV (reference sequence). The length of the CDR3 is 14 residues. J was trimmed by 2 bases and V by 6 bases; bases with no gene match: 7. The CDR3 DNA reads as TGTGCCAGCAGACTCCTCGGGACAGCCTACGAGCAGTACTTC. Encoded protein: CASRLLGTAYEQYF.

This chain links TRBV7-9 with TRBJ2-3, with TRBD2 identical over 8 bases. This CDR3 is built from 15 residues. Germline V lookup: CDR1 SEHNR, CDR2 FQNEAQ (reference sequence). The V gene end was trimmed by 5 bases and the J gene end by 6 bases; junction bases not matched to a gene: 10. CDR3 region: CASSTTSGQFDTQYF. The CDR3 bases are TGTGCCAGCAGCACAACTAGCGGACAGTTTGATACGCAGTATTTT.

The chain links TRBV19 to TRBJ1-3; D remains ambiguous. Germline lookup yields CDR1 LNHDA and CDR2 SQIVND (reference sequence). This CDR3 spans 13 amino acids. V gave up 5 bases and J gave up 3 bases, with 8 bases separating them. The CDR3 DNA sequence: TGTGCCAGTAGTGTCGAGGTTGGAAACACCATATATTTT. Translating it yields CASSVEVGNTIYF. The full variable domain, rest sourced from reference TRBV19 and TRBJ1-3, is DGGITQSPKYLFRKEGQNVTLSCEQNLNHDAMYWYRQDPGQGLRLIYYSQIVNDFQKGDIAEGYSVSREKKESFPLTVTSAQKNPTAFYLCASSVEVGNTIYFGEGSWLTVV.

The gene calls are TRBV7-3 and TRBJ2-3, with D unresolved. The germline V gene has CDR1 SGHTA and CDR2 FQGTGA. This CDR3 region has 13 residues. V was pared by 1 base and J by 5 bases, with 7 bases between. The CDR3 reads CASSLSRRDTQYF. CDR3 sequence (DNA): TGTGCCAGCAGCTTAAGTAGGAGAGATACGCAGTATTTT.

CDR3 loop: CAWKEWTIAGELFF. As DNA, the CDR3 is TGTGCCTGGAAAGAGTGGACTATTGCCGGGGAGCTGTTTTTT. The chain recombines TRBV30 with TRBJ2-2, with TRBD2 as a possible D gene (6 bases). The CDR3 extends over 14 amino acids. Germline V gives CDR1 GTSNPN, CDR2 SVGIG (reference sequence). Between the trimmed V and J ends, which lost 4 bases and 6 bases, there was a span of 15 bases.

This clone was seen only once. The CDR3 DNA is TGTGCCTGGAAGGGGCAGCGCTACGAGCAGTACTTC. The encoded protein is CAWKGQRYEQYF. This sequence joins TRBV30 and TRBJ2-7; TRBD1 might be the D (5 bases). The germline V and J ends were trimmed by 4 bases and 3 bases, with 10 bases remaining between them. Germline assignment: CDR1 GTSNPN and CDR2 SVGIG (reference sequence). There are 12 residues in the CDR3.

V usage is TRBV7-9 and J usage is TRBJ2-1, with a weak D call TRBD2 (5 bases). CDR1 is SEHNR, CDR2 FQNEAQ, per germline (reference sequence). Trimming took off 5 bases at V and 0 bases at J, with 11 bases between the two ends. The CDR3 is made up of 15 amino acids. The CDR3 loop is CASSLSESSYNEQFF. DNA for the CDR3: TGTGCCAGCAGCCTTAGCGAGAGCTCCTACAATGAGCAGTTCTTC.

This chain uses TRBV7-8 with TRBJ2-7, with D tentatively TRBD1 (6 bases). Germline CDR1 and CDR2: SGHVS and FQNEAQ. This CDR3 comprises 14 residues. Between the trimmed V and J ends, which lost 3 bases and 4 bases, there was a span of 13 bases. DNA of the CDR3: TGTGCCAGCAGCTTCGGAGGCGACAGGTACGAGCAGTACTTC. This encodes CASSFGGDRYEQYF.

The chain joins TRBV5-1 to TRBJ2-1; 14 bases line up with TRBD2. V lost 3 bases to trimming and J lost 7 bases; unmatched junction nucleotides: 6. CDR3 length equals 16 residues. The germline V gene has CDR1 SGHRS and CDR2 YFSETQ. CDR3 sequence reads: CASSSGLAGVRNEQFF. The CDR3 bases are TGCGCCAGCAGCTCGGGACTAGCGGGAGTACGGAATGAGCAGTTCTTC.

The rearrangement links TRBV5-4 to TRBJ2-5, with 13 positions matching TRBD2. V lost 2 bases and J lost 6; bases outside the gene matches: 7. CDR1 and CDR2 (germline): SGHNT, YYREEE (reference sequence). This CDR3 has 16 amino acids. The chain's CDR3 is CASSLWTSGSSQTQYF. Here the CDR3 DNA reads TGTGCCAGCAGCTTATGGACTAGCGGGAGTAGTCAGACCCAGTACTTC.

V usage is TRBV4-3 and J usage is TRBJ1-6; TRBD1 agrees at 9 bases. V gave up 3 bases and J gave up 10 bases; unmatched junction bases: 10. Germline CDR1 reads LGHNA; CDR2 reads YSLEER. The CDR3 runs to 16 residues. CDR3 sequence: CASSHTRDRVGSPLHF. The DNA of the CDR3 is TGCGCCAGCAGCCACACCCGGGACAGGGTAGGATCACCCCTCCACTTT.

CDR3 sequence reads: CASSRGLAGLETQYF. As DNA, the CDR3 is TGTGCCAGCAGCCGAGGACTAGCGGGACTGGAGACCCAGTACTTC. The rearrangement joins TRBV7-9 to TRBJ2-5; 12 bases match TRBD2. Germline trimming cut 5 bases from V and 5 bases from J; bases unmatched to any gene: 6. Germline V gene data show CDR1 as SEHNR and CDR2 as FQNEAQ (reference sequence). The CDR3 runs to 15 residues.

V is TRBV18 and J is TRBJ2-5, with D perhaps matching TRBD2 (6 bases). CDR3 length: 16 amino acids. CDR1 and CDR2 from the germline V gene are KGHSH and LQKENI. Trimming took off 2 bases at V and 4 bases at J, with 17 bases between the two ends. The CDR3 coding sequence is TGTGCCAGCTCACCATCGGCGGGCGGGATATCAGAGACCCAGTACTTC. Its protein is CASSPSAGGISETQYF.

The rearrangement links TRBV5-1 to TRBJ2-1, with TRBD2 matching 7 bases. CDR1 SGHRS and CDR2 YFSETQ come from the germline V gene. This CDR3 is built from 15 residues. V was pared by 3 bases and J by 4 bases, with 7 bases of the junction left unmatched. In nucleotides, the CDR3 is TGCGCCAGCAGCTATGGACTAGATATTTACAATGAGCAGTTCTTC. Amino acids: CASSYGLDIYNEQFF.

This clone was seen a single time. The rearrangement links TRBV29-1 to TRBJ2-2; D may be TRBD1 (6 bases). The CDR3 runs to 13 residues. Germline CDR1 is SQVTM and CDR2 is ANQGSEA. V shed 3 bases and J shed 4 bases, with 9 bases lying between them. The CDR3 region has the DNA TGCAGCGTTGACAGGGGTTTCACCGGGGAGCTGTTTTTT. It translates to CSVDRGFTGELFF.

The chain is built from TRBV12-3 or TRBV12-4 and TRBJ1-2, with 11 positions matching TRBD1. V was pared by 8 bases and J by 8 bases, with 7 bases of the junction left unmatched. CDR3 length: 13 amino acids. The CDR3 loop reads CASFPGQGGGYTF. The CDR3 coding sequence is TGTGCCAGCTTTCCGGGACAGGGGGGCGGCTACACCTTC.

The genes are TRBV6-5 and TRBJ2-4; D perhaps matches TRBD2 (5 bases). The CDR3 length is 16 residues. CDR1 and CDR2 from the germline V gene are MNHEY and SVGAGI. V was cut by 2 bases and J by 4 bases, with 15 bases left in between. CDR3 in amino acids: CASSYGSWEPKNIQYF. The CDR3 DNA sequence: TGTGCCAGCAGTTACGGGTCGTGGGAGCCTAAAAACATTCAGTACTTC.

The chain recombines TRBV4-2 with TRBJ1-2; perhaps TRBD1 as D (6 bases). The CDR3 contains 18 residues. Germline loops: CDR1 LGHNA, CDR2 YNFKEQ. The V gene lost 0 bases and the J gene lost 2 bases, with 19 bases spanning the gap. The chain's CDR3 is CASSQEPPLTGNNYGYTF. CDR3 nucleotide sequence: TGTGCCAGCAGCCAAGAACCACCTCTCACAGGGAACAACTATGGCTACACCTTC.

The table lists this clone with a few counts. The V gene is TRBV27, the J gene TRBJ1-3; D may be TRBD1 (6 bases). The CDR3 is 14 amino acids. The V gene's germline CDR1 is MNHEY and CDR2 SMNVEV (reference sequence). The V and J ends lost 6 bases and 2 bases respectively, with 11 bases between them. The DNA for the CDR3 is TGTGCCAGCAGCCTACAGGGACCTGGAAACACCATATATTTT. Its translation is CASSLQGPGNTIYF.

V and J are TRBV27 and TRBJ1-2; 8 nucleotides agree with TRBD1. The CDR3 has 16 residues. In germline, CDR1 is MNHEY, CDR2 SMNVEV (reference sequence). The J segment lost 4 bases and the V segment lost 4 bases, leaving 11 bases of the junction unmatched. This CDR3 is CASSSLGDRNIYGYTF. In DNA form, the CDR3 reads TGTGCCAGCAGTTCCCTCGGGGACAGGAATATCTATGGCTACACCTTC.

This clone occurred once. CDR3 residues: CASSLADRLTGELFF. The CDR3 bases are TGTGCCAGCAGCTTAGCGGACAGATTGACCGGGGAGCTGTTTTTT. This sequence joins TRBV11-2 and TRBJ2-2; the D gene is possibly TRBD1 (6 bases). V dropped 1 base and J dropped 5 bases, with 11 bases sitting between them. The length of the CDR3 is 15 residues. Germline V gives CDR1 SGHAT, CDR2 FQNNGV. Full variable domain (remainder filled in from reference TRBV11-2 and TRBJ2-2): EAGVAQSPRYKIIEKRQSVAFWCNPISGHATLYWYQQILGQGPKLLIQFQNNGVVDDSQLPKDRFSAERLKGVDSTLKIQPAKLEDSAVYLCASSLADRLTGELFFGEGSRLTVL.

The CDR3 loop reads CASSLGQGGNYGYTF. As DNA, the CDR3 is TGTGCCAGCAGCTTAGGCCAGGGGGGAAACTATGGCTACACCTTC. This chain links TRBV13 with TRBJ1-2, with 7 bases that match TRBD1. This CDR3 is built from 15 residues. The germline CDR1 and CDR2 sequences are PRHDT and FYEKMQ (reference sequence). The junction had 3 bases not matched to a gene; V was cut back by 0 bases and J by 2 bases.

The CDR3 loop is CASRETGDNTEAFF. CDR3 DNA sequence: TGTGCCAGCAGAGAAACAGGGGATAACACTGAAGCTTTCTTT. The chain has TRBV6-4 and TRBJ1-1, with TRBD1 matching 7 bases. In germline, CDR1 is MRHNA, CDR2 SNTAGT. CDR3 length: 14 residues. With V trimmed by 6 bases and J by 2 bases, 6 bases remained unmatched.

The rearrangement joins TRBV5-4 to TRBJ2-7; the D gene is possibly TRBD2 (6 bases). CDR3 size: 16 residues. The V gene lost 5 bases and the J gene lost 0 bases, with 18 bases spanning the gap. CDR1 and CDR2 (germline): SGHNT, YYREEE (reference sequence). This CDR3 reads CASSWGGAGNSYEQYF. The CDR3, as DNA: TGTGCCAGCAGTTGGGGTGGTGCGGGAAACTCCTACGAGCAGTACTTC.

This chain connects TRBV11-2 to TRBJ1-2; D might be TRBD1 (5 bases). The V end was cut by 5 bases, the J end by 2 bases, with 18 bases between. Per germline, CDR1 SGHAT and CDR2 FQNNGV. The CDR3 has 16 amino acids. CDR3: CASSRPTDRHNYGYTF. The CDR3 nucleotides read TGTGCCAGCAGCCGACCGACAGATCGGCACAACTATGGCTACACCTTC.

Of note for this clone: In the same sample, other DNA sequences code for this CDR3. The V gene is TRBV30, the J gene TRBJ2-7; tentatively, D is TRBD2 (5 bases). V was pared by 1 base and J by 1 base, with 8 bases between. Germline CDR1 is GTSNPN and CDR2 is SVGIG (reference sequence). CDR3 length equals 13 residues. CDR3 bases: TGTGCCTGGAGTGGAGGGCTGTCCTACGAGCAGTACTTC. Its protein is CAWSGGLSYEQYF.

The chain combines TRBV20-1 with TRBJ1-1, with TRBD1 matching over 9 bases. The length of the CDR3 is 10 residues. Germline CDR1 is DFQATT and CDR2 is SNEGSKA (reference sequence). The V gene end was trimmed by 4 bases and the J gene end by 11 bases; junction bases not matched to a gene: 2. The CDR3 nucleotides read TGCAGTGCTACAGGACAGGGGGCTTTCTTT. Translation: CSATGQGAFF.

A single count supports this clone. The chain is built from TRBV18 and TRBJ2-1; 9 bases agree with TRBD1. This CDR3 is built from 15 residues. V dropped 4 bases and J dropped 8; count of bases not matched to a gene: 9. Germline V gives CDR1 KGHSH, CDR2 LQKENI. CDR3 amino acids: CASSRLGQGDDEQFF. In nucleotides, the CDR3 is TGTGCCAGCTCACGCTTGGGACAGGGAGATGATGAGCAGTTCTTC.

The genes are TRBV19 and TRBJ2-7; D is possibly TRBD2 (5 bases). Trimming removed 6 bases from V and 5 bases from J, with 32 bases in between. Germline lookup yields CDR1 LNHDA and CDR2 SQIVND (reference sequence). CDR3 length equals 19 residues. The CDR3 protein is CASSPTRGLQHSSGDEQYF. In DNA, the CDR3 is TGTGCCAGTAGCCCAACGAGAGGCCTCCAACATAGCTCCGGGGACGAGCAGTACTTC.